This note documents a single T cell receptor beta chain sequence. The data derive from a study of T cell responses to AZD1222 COVID-19 vaccine. Using immunoSEQ multiplex PCR, the repertoire was profiled, and TCRdb retains in-frame clones only, with some absent. The profile shows approximately 74,000 clones, roughly 82% of them singletons. The length of the CDR3 is 16 residues. Trimming pared 2 bases from V and 6 bases from J, leaving 14 bases between. Germline-derived CDR1 and CDR2 are WNHNN and SYGVQD (reference sequence). The sequencing used peripheral blood, collected on day 0 of AZD1222 vaccination. This TCR was sampled from an adult in good health. The chain joins TRBV10-1 to TRBJ1-6; D is uncertain. CDR3 residues: CASSELSLTVNSPLHF. The CDR3 nucleotides read TGCGCCAGCAGTGAGCTGTCTCTCACAGTTAATTCACCCCTCCACTTT.